Below are 15 T cell receptor beta chains sequenced from a single sample in a study of regulatory and conventional T cells in RAG deficiency (dated by TCRdb to about 2017). Library prep was done by the immunoSEQ multiplex PCR assay. TCRdb's version of the immuneACCESS table is confined to in-frame rearrangements and falls short of the full clone set. An unresolved V gene accounts for under half of the shortfall where checked; the remainder is of unknown origin. The sample records thousands of clones, roughly 92% of which are singletons. The ten largest clones represent 1.5% of the sample. Before genomic DNA extraction, regulatory T cells were isolated from blood as CD4+CD25-high CD127-low cells. The data were also submitted as part of a second study, on regulatory T cells. From that second study: The multiplex PCR relied on 52 forward TRBV primers and 13 reverse TRBJ primers, and amplification bias was corrected through assay-based and computational methods.

Sequencing was done on a sample of CD127- CD25+ CD4+ Tregs sorted from blood. The receptors come from a human donor in good health.

This clone was detected once. The J gene is TRBJ1-1, the V gene TRBV5-4, with TRBD1 matching over 8 bases. The CDR3 extends over 16 amino acids. Germline CDR1 SGHNT, CDR2 YYREEE (reference sequence). The V and J ends lost 0 bases and 1 base, in that order; junction bases with no gene match: 5. The DNA for the CDR3 is TGTGCCAGCAGCTTGGCCCCCGACAGGGGGAACACTGAAGCTTTCTTT. This translates into CASSLAPDRGNTEAFF.

In this sample, this clone turned up once. The chain recombines TRBV15 with TRBJ1-5; 10 nucleotides match TRBD1. Losses at the gene ends were 4 bases for V and 3 bases for J; bases not matched to a gene: 6. Germline V lookup: CDR1 LNHNV, CDR2 YYDKDF (reference sequence). The CDR3 is 16 residues long. CDR3 loop: CATSKRQGATNQPQHF. Here the CDR3 DNA reads TGTGCCACCAGCAAGAGACAGGGGGCTACCAATCAGCCCCAGCATTTT.

The V gene is TRBV2, the J gene TRBJ2-3, with D maybe TRBD2 (5 bases). The CDR3 contains 14 residues. In germline, CDR1 is SNHLY, CDR2 FYNNEI. With 11 bases removed from V and 1 base from J, the gap between germline ends came to 16 bases. The CDR3 DNA follows: TGTGCCGTAAAGACCATCGGGGGCACAGATACGCAGTATTTT. Amino acid sequence: CAVKTIGGTDTQYF.

The rearrangement uses TRBV15 and TRBJ2-5, with TRBD2 identical over 9 bases. The CDR3 is 16 residues long. CDR1 and CDR2 (germline): LNHNV, YYDKDF (reference sequence). The J segment lost 5 bases and the V segment lost 0 bases, leaving 7 bases of the junction unmatched. The CDR3 coding sequence is TGTGCCACCAGCAGAGATCGGCGGGAGGGCCGGGAGACCCAGTACTTC. This sequence encodes CATSRDRREGRETQYF.

The chain links TRBV27 to TRBJ2-2; D may be TRBD1 (6 bases). CDR1 MNHEY and CDR2 SMNVEV come from the germline V gene (reference sequence). The CDR3 has 18 amino acids. The V end was cut by 4 bases, the J end by 0 bases, with 18 bases between. CDR3 DNA: TGTGCCAGCAGTTCCAGGACAGACTACTCTTCGAACACCGGGGAGCTGTTTTTT. It encodes CASSSRTDYSSNTGELFF.

The chain couples TRBV10-2 to TRBJ2-1; perhaps TRBD2 as D (5 bases). Deletions cut 4 bases from V and 5 bases from J, with 12 bases between. This CDR3 is 14 amino acids long. The V gene's germline CDR1 is WSHSY and CDR2 SAAADI. CDR3 sequence reads: CASSGLRIDNEQFF. CDR3 sequence (DNA): TGCGCCAGCAGTGGACTAAGGATTGACAATGAGCAGTTCTTC.

The chain carries TRBV6-1 and TRBJ1-4; D gene uncertain. The V and J ends lost 6 bases and 2 bases respectively, with 10 bases between them. Looked up from germline, CDR1 is MNHNS and CDR2 is SASEGT. The CDR3 consists of 14 residues. The CDR3 here is CASRSDSTNEKLFF. In DNA, the CDR3 is TGTGCCAGCAGATCCGACTCTACTAATGAAAAACTGTTTTTT.

The chain joins TRBV5-4 to TRBJ2-2; a possible D gene is TRBD2 (7 bases). The CDR3 is made up of 15 amino acids. Trimming pared 3 bases from V and 5 bases from J, leaving 14 bases between. Germline assignment: CDR1 SGHNT and CDR2 YYREEE (reference sequence). The CDR3 DNA is TGTGCCAGCAGCTATCTTCGGGGGGCAACCGGGGAGCTGTTTTTT. Translating it yields CASSYLRGATGELFF. The whole variable domain, filled in from reference TRBV5-4 and TRBJ2-2, reads ETGVTQSPTHLIKTRGQQVTLRCSSQSGHNTVSWYQQALGQGPQFIFQYYREEENGRGNFPPRFSGLQFPNYSSELNVNALELDDSALYLCASSYLRGATGELFFGEGSRLTVL.

The chain links TRBV4-1 to TRBJ2-7, with D unclear. The V gene's germline CDR1 is MGHRA and CDR2 YSYEKL. V was shortened by 0 bases and J by 9 bases, with 12 bases between the two germline ends. CDR3 size: 13 residues. Here the CDR3 DNA reads TGCGCCAGCAGCCAAGATCGAGGTACGAGGCAGTACTTC. Translation: CASSQDRGTRQYF.

In the case of this clone: The sample carries other DNA sequences with the same CDR3. This chain connects TRBV11-3 to TRBJ2-5; D is perhaps TRBD2 (5 bases). The germline V gene has CDR1 SGHNT and CDR2 YENEEA. The V and J ends lost 5 bases and 7 bases respectively, with 17 bases between them. CDR3 length equals 14 residues. CDR3 loop: CASSTVGVGGTQYF. The CDR3, as DNA: TGTGCCAGCAGCACGGTCGGGGTAGGAGGGACCCAGTACTTC.

The chain has TRBV19 and TRBJ2-7, with D perhaps TRBD2 (6 bases). This CDR3 region has 13 residues. The germline gives CDR1 LNHDA, CDR2 SQIVND (reference sequence). V shed 5 bases and J shed 3 bases, with 11 bases lying between them. The CDR3 region has the DNA TGTGCCAGTAGTGTGGAGGGGAACTACGAGCAGTACTTC. Protein: CASSVEGNYEQYF.

The chain combines TRBV20-1 with TRBJ2-5; no reliable D call. V shed 3 bases and J shed 5 bases, with 7 bases lying between them. The CDR3 length is 11 residues. Per the germline V gene, CDR1 is DFQATT and CDR2 is SNEGSKA (reference sequence). The DNA for the CDR3 is TGCAGTGCTAGCAAAATTGAGACCCAGTACTTC. This sequence encodes CSASKIETQYF.

V is TRBV11-2 and J is TRBJ2-1; 11 bases agree with TRBD2. The CDR3 length is 15 residues. The trim removed 2 bases at V and 6 bases at J, leaving 3 bases unmatched. Germline CDR1 is SGHAT and CDR2 is FQNNGV. For the CDR3, the DNA is TGTGCCAGCAGCTTAACTAGCGGGAGTCCCAATGAGCAGTTCTTC. It specifies CASSLTSGSPNEQFF.

This chain connects TRBV4-2 to TRBJ2-1; TRBD1 is a possible D gene (6 bases). Between the trimmed V and J ends, which lost 1 base and 10 bases, there was a span of 17 bases. CDR1 and CDR2 from the germline V gene are LGHNA and YNFKEQ. The CDR3 totals 15 residues. The CDR3: CASSQVTDSRLEQFF. The CDR3 DNA is TGTGCCAGCAGCCAAGTTACGGACAGTCGCCTCGAGCAGTTCTTC.

The genes are TRBV4-1 and TRBJ1-6; D is unclear. The germline V and J ends were trimmed by 0 bases and 4 bases, with 7 bases remaining between them. Germline V gene lookup returns CDR1 MGHRA and CDR2 YSYEKL. CDR3 size: 15 residues. The CDR3: CASSQERGYNSPLHF. The CDR3 coding sequence is TGCGCCAGCAGCCAAGAGCGAGGTTATAATTCACCCCTCCACTTT.